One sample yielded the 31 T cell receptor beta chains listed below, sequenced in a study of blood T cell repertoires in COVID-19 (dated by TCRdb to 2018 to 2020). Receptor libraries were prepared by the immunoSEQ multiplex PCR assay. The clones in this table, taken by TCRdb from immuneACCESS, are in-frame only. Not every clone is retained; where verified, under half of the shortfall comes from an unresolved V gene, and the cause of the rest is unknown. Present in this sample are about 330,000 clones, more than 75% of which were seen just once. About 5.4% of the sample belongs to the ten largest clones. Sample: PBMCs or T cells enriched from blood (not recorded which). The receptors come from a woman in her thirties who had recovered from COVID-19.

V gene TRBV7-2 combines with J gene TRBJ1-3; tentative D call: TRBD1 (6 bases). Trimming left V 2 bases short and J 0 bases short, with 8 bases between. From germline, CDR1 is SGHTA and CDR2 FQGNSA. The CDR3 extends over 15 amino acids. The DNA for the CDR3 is TGTGCCAGCAGCTTACAGGGGTTCTCTGGAAACACCATATATTTT. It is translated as CASSLQGFSGNTIYF. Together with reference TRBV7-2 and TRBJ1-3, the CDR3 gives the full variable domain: GAGVSQSPSNKVTEKGKDVELRCDPISGHTALYWYRQSLGQGLEFLIYFQGNSAPDKSGLPSDRFSAERTGGSVSTLTIQRTQQEDSAVYLCASSLQGFSGNTIYFGEGSWLTVV.

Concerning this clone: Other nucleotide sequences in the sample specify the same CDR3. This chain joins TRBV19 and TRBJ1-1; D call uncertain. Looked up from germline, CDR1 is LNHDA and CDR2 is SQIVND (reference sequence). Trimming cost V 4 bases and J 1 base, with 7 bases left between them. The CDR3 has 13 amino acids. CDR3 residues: CASSTTGNTEAFF. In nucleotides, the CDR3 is TGTGCCAGTAGTACGACGGGGAACACTGAAGCTTTCTTT.

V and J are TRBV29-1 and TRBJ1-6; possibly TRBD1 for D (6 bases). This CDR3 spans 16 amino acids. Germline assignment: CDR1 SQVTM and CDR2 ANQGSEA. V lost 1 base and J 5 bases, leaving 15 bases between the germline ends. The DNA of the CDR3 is TGCAGCGTTGAAGTGTACAGGGAAGGTGATAATTCACCCCTCCACTTT. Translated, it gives CSVEVYREGDNSPLHF.

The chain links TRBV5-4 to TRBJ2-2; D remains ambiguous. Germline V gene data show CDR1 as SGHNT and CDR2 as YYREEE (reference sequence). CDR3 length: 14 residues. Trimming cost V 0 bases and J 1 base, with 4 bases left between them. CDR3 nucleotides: TGTGCCAGCAGCTTGGACGGGAACACCGGGGAGCTGTTTTTT. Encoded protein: CASSLDGNTGELFF.

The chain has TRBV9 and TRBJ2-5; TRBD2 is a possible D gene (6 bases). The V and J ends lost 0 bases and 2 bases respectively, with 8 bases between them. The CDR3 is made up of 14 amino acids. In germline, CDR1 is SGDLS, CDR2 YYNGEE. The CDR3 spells CASSVGGVQETQYF. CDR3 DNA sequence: TGTGCCAGCAGCGTAGGGGGGGTGCAAGAGACCCAGTACTTC.

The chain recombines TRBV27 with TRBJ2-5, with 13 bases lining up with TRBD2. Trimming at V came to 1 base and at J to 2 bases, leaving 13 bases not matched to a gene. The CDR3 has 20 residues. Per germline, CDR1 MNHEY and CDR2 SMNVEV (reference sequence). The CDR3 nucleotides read TGTGCCAGCAGTTTATTCGGGACTAGCGGGGCACGGTGGCTTCAAGAGACCCAGTACTTC. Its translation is CASSLFGTSGARWLQETQYF.

The CDR3 region has the DNA TGTGCCAGCAGATTGGGCTATCGGAACACTGAAGCTTTCTTT. Its protein is CASRLGYRNTEAFF. This rearrangement joins TRBV7-9 to TRBJ1-1; D ambiguous. Looked up from germline, CDR1 is SEHNR and CDR2 is FQNEAQ (reference sequence). The CDR3 contains 14 residues. Between the trimmed V and J ends, which lost 6 bases and 1 base, there was a span of 12 bases.

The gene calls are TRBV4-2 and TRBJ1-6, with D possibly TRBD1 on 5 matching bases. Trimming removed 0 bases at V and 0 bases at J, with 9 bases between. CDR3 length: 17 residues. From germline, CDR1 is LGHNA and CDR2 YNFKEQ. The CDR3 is CASSQEQASSYNSPLHF. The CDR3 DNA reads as TGTGCCAGCAGCCAAGAACAGGCGAGCTCCTATAATTCACCCCTCCACTTT.

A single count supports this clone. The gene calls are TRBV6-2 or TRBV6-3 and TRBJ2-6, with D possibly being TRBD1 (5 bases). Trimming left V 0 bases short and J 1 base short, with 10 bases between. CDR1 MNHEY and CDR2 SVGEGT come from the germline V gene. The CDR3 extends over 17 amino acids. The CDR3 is CASSYSQGFSGANVLTF. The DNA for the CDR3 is TGTGCCAGCAGTTACTCTCAGGGTTTTTCTGGGGCCAACGTCCTGACTTTC.

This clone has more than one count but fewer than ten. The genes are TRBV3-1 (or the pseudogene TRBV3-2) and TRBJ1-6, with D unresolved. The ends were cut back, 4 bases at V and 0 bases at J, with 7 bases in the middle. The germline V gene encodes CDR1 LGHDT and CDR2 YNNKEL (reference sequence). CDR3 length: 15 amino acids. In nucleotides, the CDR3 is TGTGCCAGCAGCCCCCGGGGCTCCTATAATTCACCCCTCCACTTT. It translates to CASSPRGSYNSPLHF.

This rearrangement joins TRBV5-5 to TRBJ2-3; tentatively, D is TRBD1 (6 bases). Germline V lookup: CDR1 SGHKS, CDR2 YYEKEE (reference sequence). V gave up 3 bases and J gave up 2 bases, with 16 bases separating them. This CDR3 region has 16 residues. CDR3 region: CASSWRLGQLTDTQYF. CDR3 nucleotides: TGTGCCAGCAGCTGGAGACTCGGACAGCTCACAGATACGCAGTATTTT.

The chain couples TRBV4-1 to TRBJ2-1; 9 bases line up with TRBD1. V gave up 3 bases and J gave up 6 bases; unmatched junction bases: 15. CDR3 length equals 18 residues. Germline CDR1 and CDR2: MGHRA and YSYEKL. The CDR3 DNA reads TGCGCCAGCAGCCAGGGACAGGGAATGGCAGGTACAGGCAATGAGCAGTTCTTC. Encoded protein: CASSQGQGMAGTGNEQFF.

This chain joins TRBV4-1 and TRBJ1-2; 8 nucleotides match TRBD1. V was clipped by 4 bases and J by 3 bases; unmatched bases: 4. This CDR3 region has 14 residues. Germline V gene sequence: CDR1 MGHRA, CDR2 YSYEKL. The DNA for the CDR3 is TGCGCCAGCAGCCCTTCACAGGGGGACTATGGCTACACCTTC. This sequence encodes CASSPSQGDYGYTF.

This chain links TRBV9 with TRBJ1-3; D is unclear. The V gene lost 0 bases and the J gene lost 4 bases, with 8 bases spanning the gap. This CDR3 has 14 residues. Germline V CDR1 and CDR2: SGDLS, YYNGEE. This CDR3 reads CASSVDGEGNTIYF. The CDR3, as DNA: TGTGCCAGCAGCGTAGATGGGGAGGGAAACACCATATATTTT.

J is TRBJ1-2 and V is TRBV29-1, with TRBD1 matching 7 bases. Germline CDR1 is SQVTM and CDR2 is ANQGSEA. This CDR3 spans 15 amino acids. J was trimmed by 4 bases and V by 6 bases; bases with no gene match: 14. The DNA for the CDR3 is TGCAGCGTCCCCAATGATAGGGACAGCCCCTATGGCTACACCTTC. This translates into CSVPNDRDSPYGYTF.

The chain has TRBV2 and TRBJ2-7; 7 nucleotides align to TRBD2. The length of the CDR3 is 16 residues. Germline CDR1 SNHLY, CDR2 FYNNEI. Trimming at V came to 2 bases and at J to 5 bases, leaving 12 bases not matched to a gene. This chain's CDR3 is CASSEPERGLIHEQYF. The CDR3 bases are TGTGCCAGCAGTGAACCGGAGCGGGGTCTTATCCACGAGCAGTACTTC.

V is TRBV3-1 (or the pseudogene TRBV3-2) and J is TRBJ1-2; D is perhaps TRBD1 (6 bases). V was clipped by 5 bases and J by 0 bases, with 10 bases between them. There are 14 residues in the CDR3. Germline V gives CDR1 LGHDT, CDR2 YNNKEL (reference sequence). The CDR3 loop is CASSMGATNYGYTF. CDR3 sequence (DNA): TGTGCCAGCAGCATGGGGGCAACTAACTATGGCTACACCTTC.

The CDR3: CASSIDRFQLFF. CDR3 DNA: TGTGCCAGCAGTATCGACAGGTTTCAACTGTTTTTT. This chain uses TRBV12-3 or TRBV12-4 with TRBJ1-4, with a tentative D call TRBD1 (6 bases). The CDR3 sequence is 12 residues long. V lost 5 bases to trimming and J lost 12 bases, with 13 bases between them.

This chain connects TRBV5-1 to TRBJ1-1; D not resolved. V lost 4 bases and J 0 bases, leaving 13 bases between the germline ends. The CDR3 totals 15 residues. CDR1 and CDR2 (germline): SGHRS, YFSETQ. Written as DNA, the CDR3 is TGCGCCAGCAGCCTCGCGGGGAGGATGAACACTGAAGCTTTCTTT. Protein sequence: CASSLAGRMNTEAFF.

For the CDR3, the DNA is TGTGCCAGCAGCTTATCCGGCGGTTACTATGGCTACACCTTC. Protein: CASSLSGGYYGYTF. This chain links TRBV7-9 with TRBJ1-2; D is ambiguous. V was trimmed by 2 bases and J by 3 bases, leaving 10 bases between them. This CDR3 spans 14 amino acids. The germline CDR1 and CDR2 sequences are SEHNR and FQNEAQ (reference sequence).

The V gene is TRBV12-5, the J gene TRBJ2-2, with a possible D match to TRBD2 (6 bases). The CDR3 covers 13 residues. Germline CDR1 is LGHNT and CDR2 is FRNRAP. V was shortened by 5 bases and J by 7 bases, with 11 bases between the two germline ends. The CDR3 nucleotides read TGTGCTAGTGGTCCCCGGGAGTTCGGGGAGCTGTTTTTT. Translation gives CASGPREFGELFF.

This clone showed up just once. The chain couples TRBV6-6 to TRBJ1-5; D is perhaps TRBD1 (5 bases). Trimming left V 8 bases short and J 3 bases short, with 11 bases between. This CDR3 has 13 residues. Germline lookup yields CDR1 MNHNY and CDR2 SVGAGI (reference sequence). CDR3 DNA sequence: TGTGCCAGCCCGGGGGATCACAATCAGCCCCAGCATTTT. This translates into CASPGDHNQPQHF.

The CDR3 protein is CASSEALAGGYTGELFF. Here the CDR3 DNA reads TGTGCCAGCAGTGAAGCGCTGGCGGGGGGGTACACCGGGGAGCTGTTTTTT. The chain links TRBV2 to TRBJ2-2; 9 bases are shared with TRBD2. The CDR3 extends over 17 amino acids. Trimming took 0 bases from V and 3 from J; bases not matched to a gene: 5. From germline, CDR1 is SNHLY and CDR2 FYNNEI. The entire variable domain, with the rest obtained from reference TRBV2 and TRBJ2-2, is as follows: EPEVTQTPSHQVTQMGQEVILRCVPISNHLYFYWYRQILGQKVEFLVSFYNNEISEKSEIFDDQFSVERPDGSNFTLKIRSTKLEDSAMYFCASSEALAGGYTGELFFGEGSRLTVL.

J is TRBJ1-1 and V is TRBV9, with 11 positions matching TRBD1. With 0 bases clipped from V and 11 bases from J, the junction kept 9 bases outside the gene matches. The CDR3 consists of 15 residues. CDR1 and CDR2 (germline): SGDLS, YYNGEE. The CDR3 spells CASSVGLPGQGEAFF. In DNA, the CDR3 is TGTGCCAGCAGCGTAGGGCTTCCGGGACAGGGGGAGGCTTTCTTT. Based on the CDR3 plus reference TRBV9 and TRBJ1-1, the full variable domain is DSGVTQTPKHLITATGQRVTLRCSPRSGDLSVYWYQQSLDQGLQFLIQYYNGEERAKGNILERFSAQQFPDLHSELNLSSLELGDSALYFCASSVGLPGQGEAFFGQGTRLTVV.

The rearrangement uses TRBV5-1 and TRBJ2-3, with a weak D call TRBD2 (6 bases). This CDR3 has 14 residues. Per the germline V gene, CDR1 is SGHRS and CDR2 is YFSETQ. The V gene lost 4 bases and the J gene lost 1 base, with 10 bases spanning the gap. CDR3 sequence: CASSLTRRTDTQYF. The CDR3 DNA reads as TGCGCCAGCAGCCTGACTAGACGCACAGATACGCAGTATTTT.

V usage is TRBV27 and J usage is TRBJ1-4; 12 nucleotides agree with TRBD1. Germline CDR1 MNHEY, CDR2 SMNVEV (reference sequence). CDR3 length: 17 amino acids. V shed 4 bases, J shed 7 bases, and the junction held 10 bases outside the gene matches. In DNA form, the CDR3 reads TGTGCCAGCAGTTCCCCGGGACAGGGGGCGCGGGGTGAAAAACTGTTTTTT. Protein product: CASSSPGQGARGEKLFF.

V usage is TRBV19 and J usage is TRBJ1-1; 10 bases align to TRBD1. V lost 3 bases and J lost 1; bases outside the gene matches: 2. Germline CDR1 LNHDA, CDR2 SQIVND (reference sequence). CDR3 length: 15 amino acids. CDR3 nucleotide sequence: TGTGCCAGTAGTATGAGGGACAGGGGGAACACTGAAGCTTTCTTT. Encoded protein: CASSMRDRGNTEAFF.

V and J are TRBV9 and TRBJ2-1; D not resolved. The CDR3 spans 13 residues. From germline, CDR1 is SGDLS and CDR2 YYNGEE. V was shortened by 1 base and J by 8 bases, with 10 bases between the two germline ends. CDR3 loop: CASSVIPTHEQFF. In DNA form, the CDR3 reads TGTGCCAGCAGCGTAATCCCTACGCATGAGCAGTTCTTC.

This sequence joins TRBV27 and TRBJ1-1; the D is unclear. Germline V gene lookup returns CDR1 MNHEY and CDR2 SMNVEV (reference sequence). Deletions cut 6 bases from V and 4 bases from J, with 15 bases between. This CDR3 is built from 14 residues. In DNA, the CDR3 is TGTGCCAGCAGCCGAATGCCGGGGAGCACTGAAGCTTTCTTT. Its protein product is CASSRMPGSTEAFF.

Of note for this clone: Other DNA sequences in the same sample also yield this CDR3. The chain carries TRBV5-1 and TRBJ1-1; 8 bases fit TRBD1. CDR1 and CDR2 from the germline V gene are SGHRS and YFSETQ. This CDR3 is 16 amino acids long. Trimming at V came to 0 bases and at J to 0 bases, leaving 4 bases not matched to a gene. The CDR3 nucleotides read TGCGCCAGCAGCTTGGGTACAGGGGGAATGAACACTGAAGCTTTCTTT. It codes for CASSLGTGGMNTEAFF.

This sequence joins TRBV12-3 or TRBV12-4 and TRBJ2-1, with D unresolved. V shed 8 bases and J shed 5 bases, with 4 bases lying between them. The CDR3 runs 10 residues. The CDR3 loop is CASGNNEQFF. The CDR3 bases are TGTGCCAGCGGCAACAATGAGCAGTTCTTC.